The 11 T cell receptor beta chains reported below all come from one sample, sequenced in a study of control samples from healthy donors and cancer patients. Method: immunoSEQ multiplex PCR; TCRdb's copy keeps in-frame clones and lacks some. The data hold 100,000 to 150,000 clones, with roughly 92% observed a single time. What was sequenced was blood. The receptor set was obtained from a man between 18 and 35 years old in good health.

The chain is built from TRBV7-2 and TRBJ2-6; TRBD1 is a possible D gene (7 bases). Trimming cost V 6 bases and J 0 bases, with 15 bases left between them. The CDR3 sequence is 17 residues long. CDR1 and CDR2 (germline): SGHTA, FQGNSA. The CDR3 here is CASRGGTAPSGANVLTF. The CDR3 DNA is TGTGCCAGCAGAGGGGGGACAGCCCCCTCTGGGGCCAACGTCCTGACTTTC.

The CDR3, as DNA: TGTGCCAGCAGAATTAGCGGGGGGCCGGTAGATACGCAGTATTTT. Translation: CASRISGGPVDTQYF. The rearrangement links TRBV6-5 to TRBJ2-3, with 10 bases lining up with TRBD2. The CDR3 has 15 amino acids. V trimming: 6 bases; J trimming: 5 bases; junction bases outside the gene matches: 8. Looked up from germline, CDR1 is MNHEY and CDR2 is SVGAGI.

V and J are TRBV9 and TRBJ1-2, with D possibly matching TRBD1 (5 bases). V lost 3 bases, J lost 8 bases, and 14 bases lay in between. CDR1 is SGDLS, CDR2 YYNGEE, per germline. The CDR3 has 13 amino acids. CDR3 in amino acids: CASSAPGTMGYTF. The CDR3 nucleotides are TGTGCCAGCAGCGCCCCCGGGACGATGGGCTACACCTTC.

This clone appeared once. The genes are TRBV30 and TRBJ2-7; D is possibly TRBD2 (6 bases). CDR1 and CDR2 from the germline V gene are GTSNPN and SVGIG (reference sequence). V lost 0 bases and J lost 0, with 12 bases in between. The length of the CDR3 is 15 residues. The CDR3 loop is CAWSVRGLVSYEQYF. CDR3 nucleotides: TGTGCCTGGAGTGTCCGGGGGTTGGTCTCCTACGAGCAGTACTTC.

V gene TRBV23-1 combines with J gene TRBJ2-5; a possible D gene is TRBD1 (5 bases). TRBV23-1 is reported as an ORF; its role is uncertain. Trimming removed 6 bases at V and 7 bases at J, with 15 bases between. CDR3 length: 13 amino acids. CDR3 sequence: CASSPQGGATQYF. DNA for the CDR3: TGCGCCAGCAGCCCCCAGGGTGGTGCGACCCAGTACTTC.

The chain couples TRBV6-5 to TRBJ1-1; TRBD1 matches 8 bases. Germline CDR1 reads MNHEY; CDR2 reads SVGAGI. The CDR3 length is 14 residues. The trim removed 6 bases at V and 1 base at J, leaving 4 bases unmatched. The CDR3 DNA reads TGTGCCAGCAGGCCAGGACAGGGGAACACTGAAGCTTTCTTT. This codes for CASRPGQGNTEAFF.

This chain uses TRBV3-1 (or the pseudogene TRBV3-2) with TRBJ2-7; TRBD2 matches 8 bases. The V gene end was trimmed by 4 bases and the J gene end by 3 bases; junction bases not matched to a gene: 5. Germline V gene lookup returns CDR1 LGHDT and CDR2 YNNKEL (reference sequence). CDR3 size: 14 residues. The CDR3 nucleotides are TGTGCCAGCAGCCTTTTCGGGACTAGCTACGAGCAGTACTTC. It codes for CASSLFGTSYEQYF.

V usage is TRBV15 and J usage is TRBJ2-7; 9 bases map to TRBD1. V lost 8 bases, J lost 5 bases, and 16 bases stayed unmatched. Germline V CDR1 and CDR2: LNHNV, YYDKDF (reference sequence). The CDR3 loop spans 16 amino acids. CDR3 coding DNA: TGTGCCACCCGGGGTTGGGGCGGGACAGGGCGAAACGAGCAGTACTTC. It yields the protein CATRGWGGTGRNEQYF. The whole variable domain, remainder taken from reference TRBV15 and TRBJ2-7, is DAMVIQNPRYQVTQFGKPVTLSCSQTLNHNVMYWYQQKSSQAPKLLFHYYDKDFNNEADTPDNFQSRRPNTSFCFLDIRSPGLGDTAMYLCATRGWGGTGRNEQYFGPGTRLTVT.

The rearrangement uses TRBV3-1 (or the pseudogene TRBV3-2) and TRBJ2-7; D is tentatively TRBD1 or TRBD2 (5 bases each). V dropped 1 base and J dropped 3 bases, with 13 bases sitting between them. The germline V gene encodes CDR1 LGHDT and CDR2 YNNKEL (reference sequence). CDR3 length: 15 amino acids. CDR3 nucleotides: TGTGCCAGCAGCCAAGGACTCCCTGGGGGCTACGAGCAGTACTTC. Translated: CASSQGLPGGYEQYF.

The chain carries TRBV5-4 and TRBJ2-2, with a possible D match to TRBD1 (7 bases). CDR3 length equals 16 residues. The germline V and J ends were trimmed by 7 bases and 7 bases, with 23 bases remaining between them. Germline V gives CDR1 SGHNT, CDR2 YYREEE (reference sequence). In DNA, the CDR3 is TGTGCCAGCGGATTGGACAGGCGGAGGGGGATCGGGGAGCTGTTTTTT. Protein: CASGLDRRRGIGELFF.

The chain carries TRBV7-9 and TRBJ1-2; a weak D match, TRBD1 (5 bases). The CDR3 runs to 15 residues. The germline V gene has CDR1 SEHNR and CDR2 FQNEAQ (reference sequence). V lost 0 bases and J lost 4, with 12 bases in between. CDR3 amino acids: CASSLAEGIGYGYTF. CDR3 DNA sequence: TGTGCCAGCAGCTTAGCGGAGGGGATCGGCTATGGCTACACCTTC.